Shown below are 27 T cell receptor beta chains from a single sample sequenced in a study of T cell responses to AZD1222 COVID-19 vaccine. The data were produced by immunoSEQ multiplex PCR, yet TCRdb's version contains in-frame clones alone and is incomplete. The sample lists 150,000 to 200,000 clones, around 90% occurring once. The source material was peripheral blood, sampled 28 days after the second AZD1222 dose. The source is an adult who received the AZD1222 COVID-19 vaccine.

The J gene is TRBJ2-7, the V gene TRBV2; D unresolved. This CDR3 is 10 amino acids long. Germline V lookup: CDR1 SNHLY, CDR2 FYNNEI. Trimming took off 8 bases at V and 7 bases at J, with 9 bases between the two ends. The CDR3 coding sequence is TGTGCCAGCTCGGCGGAGGAGCAGTACTTC. The encoded protein is CASSAEEQYF.

CDR3 sequence: CASSHRQGYQPQHF. In DNA, the CDR3 is TGTGCCAGCAGTCACAGACAGGGCTATCAGCCCCAGCATTTT. V and J are TRBV28 and TRBJ1-5; TRBD1 matches at 7 bases. From germline, CDR1 is MDHEN and CDR2 SYDVKM. The CDR3 length is 14 residues. With 5 bases clipped from V and 5 bases from J, the junction kept 6 bases outside the gene matches. Full variable domain (outside the CDR3, taken from reference TRBV28 and TRBJ1-5): DVKVTQSSRYLVKRTGEKVFLECVQDMDHENMFWYRQDPGLGLRLIYFSYDVKMKEKGDIPEGYSVSREKKERFSLILESASTNQTSMYLCASSHRQGYQPQHFGDGTRLSIL.

A single count supports this clone. The chain combines TRBV5-5 with TRBJ2-3; 8 bases are a match to TRBD2. Per the germline V gene, CDR1 is SGHKS and CDR2 is YYEKEE (reference sequence). V shed 2 bases and J 1 base; nucleotides not matched to a gene: 12. The CDR3 sequence is 18 residues long. CDR3 in DNA: TGTGCCAGCAGCTTTTTTACGGGAGGGCTATCGGGCACAGATACGCAGTATTTT. Residues: CASSFFTGGLSGTDTQYF.

This chain joins TRBV7-9 and TRBJ1-2; D gene unclear. This CDR3 is 14 amino acids long. V lost 4 bases and J lost 5, with 14 bases in between. The germline V gene encodes CDR1 SEHNR and CDR2 FQNEAQ (reference sequence). The CDR3 DNA reads as TGTGCCAGCAGCTCGGAGATAGACCGATATGGCTACACCTTC. Translation: CASSSEIDRYGYTF. Combining the CDR3 with reference TRBV7-9 and TRBJ1-2 gives the whole variable domain DTGVSQNPRHKITKRGQNVTFRCDPISEHNRLYWYRQTLGQGPEFLTYFQNEAQLEKSRLLSDRFSAERPKGSFSTLEIQRTEQGDSAMYLCASSSEIDRYGYTFGSGTRLTVV.

For this clone: An end of the junction does not agree with germline; a read error may underlie this. The chain uses TRBV5-1 and TRBJ1-4; D is unresolved. CDR1 and CDR2 from the germline V gene are SGHRS and YFSETQ. This CDR3 region has 14 residues. The CDR3 protein is CASRLGSTNEKLFF. CDR3 sequence (DNA): TGCGCCAGCAGATTGGGGTCAACTAATGAAAAACTGTTTTTT.

The chain has TRBV14 and TRBJ2-5; D is unresolved. Germline values: CDR1 SGHDN, CDR2 FVKESK. V was trimmed by 4 bases and J by 2 bases, leaving 11 bases between them. The CDR3 contains 14 residues. This CDR3 is CASSRLESQETQYF. CDR3 DNA sequence: TGTGCCAGCAGCCGCCTTGAGAGTCAAGAGACCCAGTACTTC.

This chain uses TRBV14 with TRBJ2-7, with D perhaps being TRBD1 or TRBD2 (5 bases each). The germline V and J ends were trimmed by 0 bases and 2 bases, with 20 bases remaining between them. Germline V gene sequence: CDR1 SGHDN, CDR2 FVKESK. The CDR3 has 18 residues. The CDR3 DNA reads TGTGCCAGCAGCCAAGAGGGCTTCTTTGGGACGGTCCCCTACGAGCAGTACTTC. It specifies CASSQEGFFGTVPYEQYF.

The chain is built from TRBV3-1 (or the pseudogene TRBV3-2) and TRBJ2-5; D not resolved. Germline V gene data show CDR1 as LGHDT and CDR2 as YNNKEL (reference sequence). This CDR3 has 13 amino acids. Deletions cut 4 bases from V and 2 bases from J, with 8 bases between. The CDR3 is CASSPSQQETQYF. For the CDR3, the DNA is TGTGCCAGCAGCCCCAGCCAGCAAGAGACCCAGTACTTC.

J is TRBJ2-7 and V is TRBV6-6; 7 bases are shared with TRBD2. This CDR3 region has 13 residues. The ends lost 8 bases at V and 1 base at J; junction bases unmatched: 5. Germline CDR1 MNHNY, CDR2 SVGAGI (reference sequence). The CDR3 here is CASASGESYEQYF. The CDR3 DNA reads TGTGCCAGCGCTAGCGGTGAATCCTACGAGCAGTACTTC.

V usage is TRBV6-4 and J usage is TRBJ2-7; D tentatively reads TRBD1 or TRBD2 (5 bases each). Germline CDR1 is MRHNA and CDR2 is SNTAGT. V dropped 2 bases and J dropped 6 bases, with 20 bases sitting between them. The CDR3 runs 16 residues. The CDR3, as DNA: TGTGCCAGCAGTGACGTTCCGGGACGGGTTCCTTGCGAGCAGTACTTC. Translation: CASSDVPGRVPCEQYF.

The J gene is TRBJ2-7, the V gene TRBV24-1; 10 bases align to TRBD1. Germline loops: CDR1 KGHDR, CDR2 SFDVKD. The CDR3 is 15 residues long. The V segment lost 3 bases and the J segment 3 bases; nucleotides outside the gene matches: 4. As DNA, the CDR3 is TGTGCCACCAGTGATATGACAGGGGGCTACTACGAGCAGTACTTC. Translation gives CATSDMTGGYYEQYF.

V and J are TRBV27 and TRBJ1-1; D unclear. This CDR3 spans 13 amino acids. Germline loops: CDR1 MNHEY, CDR2 SMNVEV (reference sequence). The V end lost 0 bases, the J end lost 10 bases, and 12 bases lay between the germline ends. CDR3 in amino acids: CASSLSGTARAFF. CDR3 nucleotide sequence: TGTGCCAGCAGTTTATCCGGCACGGCGAGAGCTTTCTTT.

V and J are TRBV24-1 and TRBJ1-1; maybe TRBD1 (6 bases). The CDR3 is 14 amino acids. Germline V lookup: CDR1 KGHDR, CDR2 SFDVKD. The V end lost 6 bases, the J end lost 1 base, and 11 bases lay between the germline ends. The DNA for the CDR3 is TGTGCCACCAGTCCAGGGGCCTCGAACACTGAAGCTTTCTTT. Translation gives CATSPGASNTEAFF.

The chain carries TRBV30 and TRBJ2-3; D is perhaps TRBD2 (6 bases). Between the trimmed V and J ends, which lost 2 bases and 4 bases, there was a span of 10 bases. The CDR3 is made up of 13 amino acids. Per the germline V gene, CDR1 is GTSNPN and CDR2 is SVGIG (reference sequence). CDR3 nucleotide sequence: TGTGCCTGGAGTTGGAGGGAGGCAGATACGCAGTATTTT. Encoded protein: CAWSWREADTQYF.

The chain joins TRBV7-2 to TRBJ2-2; 12 bases match TRBD2. With V trimmed by 4 bases and J by 3 bases, 3 bases remained unmatched. CDR3 length: 16 residues. CDR1 and CDR2 (germline): SGHTA, FQGNSA. The CDR3: CASSWGTSGYTGELFF. CDR3 DNA: TGTGCCAGCAGCTGGGGGACTAGCGGGTACACCGGGGAGCTGTTTTTT.

V is TRBV28 and J is TRBJ1-2; 12 bases are a match to TRBD1. Per germline, CDR1 MDHEN and CDR2 SYDVKM. The V gene end was trimmed by 6 bases and the J gene end by 8 bases; junction bases not matched to a gene: 10. The CDR3 runs to 15 residues. The CDR3 sequence is CASSPPGQGAWGYTF. The CDR3 DNA follows: TGTGCCAGCAGCCCCCCGGGACAGGGGGCTTGGGGCTACACCTTC.

The genes are TRBV6-5 and TRBJ2-7; the D call may be TRBD1 or TRBD2 (7 bases each). The CDR3 runs to 15 residues. Germline V gives CDR1 MNHEY, CDR2 SVGAGI. Trimming removed 10 bases at V and 5 bases at J, with 24 bases between. This chain's CDR3 is CATKNGGGGNNEQYF. The CDR3 nucleotides are TGTGCCACCAAAAATGGGGGAGGGGGCAACAACGAGCAGTACTTC.

The chain joins TRBV9 to TRBJ2-7; D uncertain. The CDR3 runs to 12 residues. V was trimmed by 4 bases and J by 0 bases, leaving 5 bases between them. CDR1 SGDLS and CDR2 YYNGEE come from the germline V gene. CDR3 protein: CASSPDSYEQYF. CDR3 coding DNA: TGTGCCAGCAGCCCCGACTCCTACGAGCAGTACTTC.

The chain employs TRBV11-2 and TRBJ2-5, with D unresolved. The CDR3 is 14 residues long. Germline CDR1 and CDR2: SGHAT and FQNNGV. Trimming pared 1 base from V and 7 bases from J, leaving 13 bases between. The CDR3 coding sequence is TGTGCCAGCAGCTTAGCTACCTCGTGGGGGACCCAGTACTTC. Residues: CASSLATSWGTQYF. Full variable domain (remainder filled in from reference TRBV11-2 and TRBJ2-5): EAGVAQSPRYKIIEKRQSVAFWCNPISGHATLYWYQQILGQGPKLLIQFQNNGVVDDSQLPKDRFSAERLKGVDSTLKIQPAKLEDSAVYLCASSLATSWGTQYFGPGTRLLVL.

As regards this clone: At one end, the junction sequence differs from germline, possibly due to a read error. The CDR3 nucleotides are TGCAGCGTTGCCTATAATGAGCAGTTCTTC. This encodes CSVAYNEQFF. The chain uses TRBV29-1 and TRBJ2-1; D remains unclear. Germline CDR1 SQVTM, CDR2 ANQGSEA. This CDR3 has 10 residues.

This chain uses TRBV2 with TRBJ1-5, with D possibly being TRBD1 (5 bases). Germline CDR1 reads SNHLY; CDR2 reads FYNNEI. Trimming pared 6 bases from V and 2 bases from J, leaving 8 bases between. CDR3 length equals 13 residues. CDR3 loop: CASRDSGNQPQHF. CDR3 in DNA: TGTGCCAGCAGAGACAGTGGCAATCAGCCCCAGCATTTT.

In regard to this clone: Other DNA sequences in the sample encode the same CDR3. The rearrangement uses TRBV7-9 and TRBJ1-1; D call uncertain. Germline lookup yields CDR1 SEHNR and CDR2 FQNEAQ (reference sequence). V lost 1 base and J lost 1, with 4 bases in between. This CDR3 spans 13 amino acids. CDR3 loop: CASSLGQNTEAFF. Here the CDR3 DNA reads TGTGCCAGCAGCTTAGGGCAGAACACTGAAGCTTTCTTT.

This chain connects TRBV19 to TRBJ2-1, with 8 nucleotides matching TRBD2. Germline V gene lookup returns CDR1 LNHDA and CDR2 SQIVND (reference sequence). CDR3 length: 15 residues. After removal of 6 bases from V and 13 bases from J, the junction contained 17 bases not matched to a gene. For the CDR3, the DNA is TGTGCCAGTAGCTGGCGGGGGGCCGGGCAGGGCAGTCAGTTCTTC. Its protein is CASSWRGAGQGSQFF.

The chain combines TRBV14 with TRBJ2-5; D call uncertain. The germline V and J ends were trimmed by 1 base and 4 bases, with 13 bases remaining between them. This CDR3 has 15 amino acids. Germline loops: CDR1 SGHDN, CDR2 FVKESK. This CDR3 reads CASSQAPRRGETQYF. CDR3 DNA: TGTGCCAGCAGCCAAGCCCCAAGGCGAGGAGAGACCCAGTACTTC. The full variable domain, in which reference TRBV14 and TRBJ2-5 provide the parts outside the CDR3, is EAGVTQFPSHSVIEKGQTVTLRCDPISGHDNLYWYRRVMGKEIKFLLHFVKESKQDESGMPNNRFLAERTGGTYSTLKVQPAELEDSGVYFCASSQAPRRGETQYFGPGTRLLVL.

The chain recombines TRBV15 with TRBJ2-7, with D unclear. V was trimmed by 0 bases and J by 4 bases, leaving 7 bases between them. From germline, CDR1 is LNHNV and CDR2 YYDKDF (reference sequence). CDR3 length: 13 residues. DNA of the CDR3: TGTGCCACCAGCAGAGATCTGCAGTACGAGCAGTACTTC. Protein: CATSRDLQYEQYF. The full variable domain, its missing parts supplied by reference TRBV15 and TRBJ2-7, is DAMVIQNPRYQVTQFGKPVTLSCSQTLNHNVMYWYQQKSSQAPKLLFHYYDKDFNNEADTPDNFQSRRPNTSFCFLDIRSPGLGDTAMYLCATSRDLQYEQYFGPGTRLTVT.

V is TRBV4-2 and J is TRBJ2-2; D not certain. The ends were cut back, 4 bases at V and 3 bases at J, with 6 bases in the middle. The germline gives CDR1 LGHNA, CDR2 YNFKEQ. CDR3 length: 13 amino acids. The CDR3 sequence is CASSLLDTGELFF. The CDR3 DNA follows: TGTGCCAGCAGCCTCCTCGACACCGGGGAGCTGTTTTTT.

V and J are TRBV28 and TRBJ1-6, with D unclear. This CDR3 is 12 amino acids long. Germline CDR1 MDHEN, CDR2 SYDVKM. Trimming took 6 bases from V and 12 from J, leaving 12 bases between them. This CDR3 reads CASRRLELPLHF. The CDR3 coding sequence is TGTGCCAGCAGACGATTGGAGCTACCCCTCCACTTT.